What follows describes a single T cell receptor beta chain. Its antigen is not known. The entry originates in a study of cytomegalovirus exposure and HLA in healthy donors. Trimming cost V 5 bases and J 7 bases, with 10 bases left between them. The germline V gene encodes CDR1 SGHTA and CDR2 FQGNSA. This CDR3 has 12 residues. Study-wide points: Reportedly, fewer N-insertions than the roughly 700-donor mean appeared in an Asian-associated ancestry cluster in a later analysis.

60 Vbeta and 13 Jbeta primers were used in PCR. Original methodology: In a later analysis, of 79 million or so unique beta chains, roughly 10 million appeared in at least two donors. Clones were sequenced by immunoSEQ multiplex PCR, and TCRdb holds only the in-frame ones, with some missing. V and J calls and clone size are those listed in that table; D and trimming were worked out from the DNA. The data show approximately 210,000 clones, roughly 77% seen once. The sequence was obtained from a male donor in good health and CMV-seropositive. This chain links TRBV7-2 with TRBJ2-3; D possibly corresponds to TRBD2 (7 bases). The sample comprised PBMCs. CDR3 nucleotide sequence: TGTGCCAGCAGCGGGAGGGGGAATACGCAGTATTTT. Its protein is CASSGRGNTQYF.